This T cell receptor beta chain was profiled in a study of shared clonotypes between healthy human individuals. Background on the study: Plates per donor: three CD4 naive, three CD4 memory, two CD8 naive, one CD8 memory.

This CDR3 has 15 amino acids. V was pared by 4 bases and J by 0 bases, with 8 bases between. Germline V gene sequence: CDR1 SGHRS, CDR2 YFSETQ. A split of CD4+ cells into CD45RA+ naive and CD45RA-negative memory subsets was performed. Deep-level settings were used for running the assay. Sequenced by immunoSEQ multiplex PCR; TCRdb stores in-frame clones only, minus some. This table holds around 600,000 clones, 97% found once. The V call is TRBV5-1, the J call TRBJ2-6; D is possibly TRBD2 (6 bases). This sequence was found in a woman younger than 45 in good health. The sequencing sample was made of naive CD4+ T cells sorted from blood. As to subset: CD45RA+ positively selected. CDR3 DNA sequence: TGCGCCAGCAGCCCGGGAGTCTCTGGGGCCAACGTCCTGACTTTC. As protein: CASSPGVSGANVLTF.